The TCR beta chain under discussion was sequenced for a study of cytomegalovirus exposure and HLA in healthy donors. Study-level findings and limits: Other equally common chains were less clonally expanded than HLA-associated TCR beta chains, a later analysis showed. TCR beta V- and J-gene trimming, according to a later analysis, was linked to a missense DCLRE1C variant. Common viral pathogens seemed to be connected with several of the most significant clusters, according to a later analysis. The study flagged around 150 TCR beta chains as cytomegalovirus-associated.

Trimming took off 0 bases at V and 4 bases at J, with 16 bases between the two ends. Germline V gives CDR1 SGHDT, CDR2 YYEEEE. The CDR3 is 16 amino acids. 60 Vbeta and 13 Jbeta primers were used in PCR. Profiled with immunoSEQ multiplex PCR; TCRdb holds only in-frame clones, not every one. The sample has some 180,000 clones, 9.5% to 15% seen once. With respect to this clone: What it binds is unknown.

Sequencing input: PBMCs. The source of this sequence is a middle-aged man in good health and CMV-seropositive. V is TRBV5-6 and J is TRBJ2-5; maybe TRBD2 (5 bases). The CDR3 nucleotides are TGTGCCAGCAGCTTGGTGAGGGCGGGTATGGGAGAGACCCAGTACTTC. Translated: CASSLVRAGMGETQYF.